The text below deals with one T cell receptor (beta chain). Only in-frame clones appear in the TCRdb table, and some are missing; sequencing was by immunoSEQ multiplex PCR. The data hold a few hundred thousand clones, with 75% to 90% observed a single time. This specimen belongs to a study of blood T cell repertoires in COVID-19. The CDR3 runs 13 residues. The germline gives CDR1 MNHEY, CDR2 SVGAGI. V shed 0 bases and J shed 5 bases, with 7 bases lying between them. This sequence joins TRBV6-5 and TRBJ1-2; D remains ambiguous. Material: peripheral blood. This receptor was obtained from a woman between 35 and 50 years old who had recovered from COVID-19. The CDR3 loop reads CASSYSLIYGYTF. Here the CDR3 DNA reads TGTGCCAGCAGTTACTCGCTAATTTATGGCTACACCTTC.